Listed below are T cell receptor beta chains from one sample, sequenced in a study of PD-L1 blockade in urothelial cancer. Repertoires were generated with immunoSEQ multiplex PCR, while TCRdb's copy carries only in-frame clones and drops some. The data show about 29,000 clones, about 90% seen once. The sequencing here drew on PBMCs, taken around atezolizumab (anti-PD-L1) treatment. These receptors came from a man in his fifties or sixties with urothelial cancer. Both conserved end residues are part of each CDR3. Each record gives: D gene, V gene, J gene, CDR3 length, clone size, CDR3 protein, CDR3 DNA. The D gene is left open where the match is weak. Not every row has a clone size; where given, it reads once, few, many or a size class.

.	TRBV9	TRBJ2-7	15	.	CASSANAGTSYEQYF	TGTGCCAGCAGCGCCAATGCCGGGACATCCTACGAGCAGTACTTC
TRBD1	TRBV30	TRBJ2-2	15	.	CACKLDRVGTGELFF	TGTGCCTGTAAACTCGACAGGGTGGGCACCGGGGAGCTGTTTTTT
.	TRBV15	TRBJ1-4	13	few	CATSFLLREKLFF	TGTGCCACCAGTTTCTTACTGCGTGAAAAACTGTTTTTT
TRBD1	TRBV19	TRBJ1-5	16	.	CASRPGQGTGNQPQHF	TGTGCCAGTAGGCCGGGACAGGGGACAGGCAATCAGCCCCAGCATTTT
.	TRBV6-5	TRBJ1-5	15	.	CASSPRQVMRQPQHF	TGTGCCAGCAGCCCGCGACAGGTAATGCGTCAGCCCCAGCATTTT
TRBD2	TRBV5-1	TRBJ2-2	16	.	CASSLVAGGSTGELFF	TGCGCCAGCAGCTTAGTAGCGGGGGGATCCACCGGGGAGCTGTTTTTT
.	TRBV25-1	TRBJ2-5	15	.	CASSAAGGERGTQYF	TGTGCCAGCAGTGCTGCAGGCGGGGAACGGGGGACCCAGTACTTC
TRBD2	TRBV29-1	TRBJ2-3	15	.	CSTGTSGGSTDTQYF	TGCAGCACAGGGACTAGCGGGGGGAGCACAGATACGCAGTATTTT
TRBD1	TRBV7-6	TRBJ1-1	18	.	CASSSEDRGLGANTEAFF	TGTGCCAGCAGCTCCGAAGACAGGGGGTTAGGGGCGAACACTGAAGCTTTCTTT
.	TRBV6-6	TRBJ1-4	15	.	CASSYQQGTNEKLFF	TGTGCCAGCAGTTACCAACAGGGCACTAATGAAAAACTGTTTTTT
.	TRBV10-3	TRBJ1-5	15	.	CAISEGGQGNQPQHF	TGTGCCATCAGTGAGGGAGGTCAGGGCAATCAGCCCCAGCATTTT
.	TRBV5-6	TRBJ2-7	13	.	CASSLDINYEQYF	TGTGCCAGCAGCTTGGACATAAACTACGAGCAGTACTTC
TRBD1	TRBV29-1	TRBJ2-7	14	.	CSVETGTASGEQYF	TGCAGCGTTGAAACCGGGACAGCCTCAGGCGAGCAGTACTTC
TRBD2	TRBV18	TRBJ2-2	16	.	CASSTVAGGATGELFF	TGTGCCAGCTCAACCGTTGCGGGAGGGGCCACCGGGGAGCTGTTTTTT
.	TRBV9	TRBJ2-7	14	.	CASSVDGANYEQYF	TGTGCCAGCAGCGTAGACGGAGCAAACTACGAGCAGTACTTC